The clone carrying this TCR beta chain occurred many times. This record comes from a study of human T cells and chemical hapten exposure. TCRdb recomputed calls from the RACE reads with MiXCR, one row per CDR3 protein. This sample has over 85,000 distinct CDR3 sequences; about 9.3% occur once, and the top ten carry about 2%. Stated time point: patch test 2, 6 weeks after DPC sensitization. Treatment described: therapeutic diphenylcyclopropenone sensitization with weekly scalp DPC. Trimming removed 4 bases from V and 4 bases from J; junction bases left unmatched: 6. This CDR3 comprises 15 residues. Germline CDR1 is SGHTA and CDR2 is FQGNSA.

The receptor's source is a woman aged 40 to 50 with alopecia areata. Some clones in this sample may be carry-over from other donors' samples. The starting material was whole blood, obtained in connection with sensitization to the hapten diphenylcyclopropenone (DPC). This sequence joins TRBV7-2 and TRBJ1-3, with 8 bases aligning to TRBD1. The CDR3 reads CASSYRTGSGNTIYF. For the CDR3, the DNA is TGTGCCAGCAGCTACCGGACAGGGTCAGGAAACACCATATATTTT. The complete variable domain, with remaining parts taken from reference TRBV7-2 and TRBJ1-3, reads GAGVSQSPSNKVTEKGKDVELRCDPISGHTALYWYRQSLGQGLEFLIYFQGNSAPDKSGLPSDRFSAERTGGSVSTLTIQRTQQEDSAVYLCASSYRTGSGNTIYFGEGSWLTVV.